These 10 T cell receptor beta chains share one sample of origin, sequenced in a study of cytotoxic CD8 clonotypes in ibrutinib-treated CLL. The repertoire was sequenced with immunoSEQ multiplex PCR; TCRdb's copy has only in-frame clones and lacks some. Of roughly 190,000 clones in the sample, approximately 72% were seen once. The sample consisted of PBMCs, taken after 24 months of ibrutinib treatment. The receptors originated from a human donor with chronic lymphocytic leukemia.

This clone showed up just once. J is TRBJ2-3 and V is TRBV5-5; 9 nucleotides line up with TRBD2. Germline CDR1 is SGHKS and CDR2 is YYEKEE (reference sequence). This CDR3 comprises 18 residues. J lost 1 base, V lost 0 bases, and 9 bases had no gene match. The CDR3 DNA reads TGTGCCAGCAGCTTGGCGAGTGGACTAGCGATCGGCACAGATACGCAGTATTTT. Protein product: CASSLASGLAIGTDTQYF. The full variable domain, with the rest looked up from reference TRBV5-5 and TRBJ2-3, is DAGVTQSPTHLIKTRGQQVTLRCSPISGHKSVSWYQQVLGQGPQFIFQYYEKEERGRGNFPDRFSARQFPNYSSELNVNALLLGDSALYLCASSLASGLAIGTDTQYFGPGTRLTVL.

V gene TRBV15 combines with J gene TRBJ1-1, with TRBD1 matching 8 bases. The CDR3 loop spans 15 amino acids. CDR1 and CDR2 (germline): LNHNV, YYDKDF (reference sequence). V lost 5 bases and J lost 3; bases outside the gene matches: 8. The DNA of the CDR3 is TGTGCCACCAGCCGACCGGGACAGGCGGACACTGAAGCTTTCTTT. It encodes CATSRPGQADTEAFF.

This clone was counted between two and nine times. The chain links TRBV7-2 to TRBJ2-3, with a weak D call TRBD2 (6 bases). V dropped 6 bases and J dropped 1 base, with 11 bases sitting between them. Germline values: CDR1 SGHTA, CDR2 FQGNSA. CDR3 length: 14 residues. CDR3 sequence (DNA): TGTGCCAGCAGTACGGACTACCGCACAGATACGCAGTATTTT. The encoded protein is CASSTDYRTDTQYF.

The chain couples TRBV6-5 to TRBJ2-5; no reliable D call. Looked up from germline, CDR1 is MNHEY and CDR2 is SVGAGI. The CDR3 is made up of 13 amino acids. Trimming removed 2 bases at V and 5 bases at J, with 9 bases between. The CDR3 DNA is TGTGCCAGCAGTTACGGGCCAGAGGAGACCCAGTACTTC. Protein: CASSYGPEETQYF.

This clone appeared a few times. The rearrangement joins TRBV30 to TRBJ2-3, with a weak D call TRBD2 (6 bases). This CDR3 comprises 14 residues. V lost 1 base, J lost 4 bases, and 12 bases lay in between. Germline lookup yields CDR1 GTSNPN and CDR2 SVGIG (reference sequence). The DNA of the CDR3 is TGTGCCTGGAGTGGTTCCGGGGGAGCAGATACGCAGTATTTT. Translation gives CAWSGSGGADTQYF. Drawing the rest from reference TRBV30 and TRBJ2-3, the complete variable domain is SQTIHQWPATLVQPVGSPLSLECTVEGTSNPNLYWYRQAAGRGLQLLFYSVGIGQISSEVPQNLSASRPQDRQFILSSKKLLLSDSGFYLCAWSGSGGADTQYFGPGTRLTVL.

The chain uses TRBV9 and TRBJ2-7, with no clear D. Per germline, CDR1 SGDLS and CDR2 YYNGEE. The CDR3 covers 13 residues. V lost 0 bases, J lost 2 bases, and 6 bases lay in between. The CDR3 spells CASSVGGPYEQYF. The CDR3 DNA is TGTGCCAGCAGCGTAGGAGGCCCCTACGAGCAGTACTTC.

The V call is TRBV7-9, the J call TRBJ1-1; D gene uncertain. The germline V gene has CDR1 SEHNR and CDR2 FQNEAQ (reference sequence). The CDR3 runs to 17 residues. Trimming removed 3 bases from V and 0 bases from J, with 17 bases in between. The CDR3, as DNA: TGTGCCAGCAGCTTTCGTGGGAGTCTTGTAATGAACACTGAAGCTTTCTTT. Protein: CASSFRGSLVMNTEAFF.

This chain's CDR3 is CASSLSKGETQYF. Written as DNA, the CDR3 is TGTGCCAGCAGTTTATCGAAAGGGGAGACCCAGTACTTC. The rearrangement links TRBV27 to TRBJ2-5; no definite D call. Germline CDR1 reads MNHEY; CDR2 reads SMNVEV (reference sequence). Trimming stripped 0 bases from V and 5 bases from J, with 7 bases between. The CDR3 runs 13 residues.

The chain joins TRBV15 to TRBJ1-1; a weak D match, TRBD1 (5 bases). The CDR3 loop spans 17 amino acids. CDR1 LNHNV and CDR2 YYDKDF come from the germline V gene (reference sequence). V gave up 9 bases and J gave up 0 bases, with 23 bases separating them. CDR3 region: CATGRVQYPELNTEAFF. The CDR3 bases are TGTGCCACGGGGCGGGTACAGTATCCTGAACTGAACACTGAAGCTTTCTTT.

The V and J genes are TRBV28 and TRBJ1-1; TRBD1 aligns across 7 bases. The CDR3 consists of 14 residues. After removal of 6 bases from V and 1 base from J, the junction contained 5 bases not matched to a gene. Germline CDR1 reads MDHEN; CDR2 reads SYDVKM. As DNA, the CDR3 is TGTGCCAGCAGCACCGGACAGGAGAACACTGAAGCTTTCTTT. Residues: CASSTGQENTEAFF.